Listed below are T cell receptor beta chains from one sample, sequenced in a study of shared clonotypes between healthy human individuals. Using immunoSEQ multiplex PCR, the repertoire was profiled, and TCRdb retains in-frame clones only, with some absent. The data contain about 2.4 million clones, approximately 93% of them singletons. Material for sequencing was naive CD4+ T cells from PBMCs. These receptors all come from a man between 18 and 35 years old in good health. Some clones in this sample may be carry-over from other donors' samples. Each CDR3 is given with its conserved first and last residue. Fields, in order: clone size, V gene, D gene, J gene, CDR3 DNA, CDR3 protein. A D gene is named only where the DNA matches it firmly. The size field is filled for only some rows; it gives once, few, many or a size class.

>NA|TRBV28|TRBD1|TRBJ2-2
TGTGCCAGCAGTAGACCCAGGGGGACCATCACCGGGGAGCTGTTTTTT
CASSRPRGTITGELFF
>NA|TRBV9|NA|TRBJ1-2
TGTGCCAGCAGCGAAAGTCCCGCTAACTATGGCTACACCTTC
CASSESPANYGYTF
>NA|TRBV28|NA|TRBJ2-5
TGTGCCAGCAGTTTAACCAACTGGCCGGAGACCCAGTACTTC
CASSLTNWPETQYF
>once|TRBV10-1|NA|TRBJ2-7
TGCGCCAGCAGTGAGTCGGGGGTCCACTACGAGCAGTACTTC
CASSESGVHYEQYF
>NA|TRBV18|NA|TRBJ1-3
TGTGCCAGCTCAGCGATTCACTCTGGAAACACCATATATTTT
CASSAIHSGNTIYF
>NA|TRBV7-2|NA|TRBJ2-2
TGTGCCAGCAGCTCGTTTAGGGTCGGGGAGCTGTTTTTT
CASSSFRVGELFF
>NA|TRBV2|TRBD2|TRBJ2-1
TGTGCCAGCGGACTAGCGGGAGCCTACAATGAGCAGTTCTTC
CASGLAGAYNEQFF
>NA|TRBV2|NA|TRBJ1-1
TGTGCCAGCAACGACAGGATCCCCCACACTGAAGCTTTCTTT
CASNDRIPHTEAFF
>NA|TRBV7-8|TRBD2|TRBJ2-7
TGTGCCAGCAGCCTCCTCGGGACTAGCGGAGAGCAGTACTTC
CASSLLGTSGEQYF
>few|TRBV5-1|TRBD1|TRBJ2-5
TGCGCCAGCAGCCCTGGGACAGGGTTAGAGACCCAGTACTTC
CASSPGTGLETQYF
>NA|TRBV28|NA|TRBJ2-7
TGTGCCAGCAGCCCAAGACTTAGGCAGCCCTGGTCTTACGAGCAGTACTTC
CASSPRLRQPWSYEQYF
>NA|TRBV5-4|TRBD1|TRBJ2-2
TGTGCCAGCAGCCAGGACAGGGCAAGAGGCACCGGGGAGCTGTTTTTT
CASSQDRARGTGELFF
>NA|TRBV28|TRBD1|TRBJ1-5
TGTGCCAGCAGGGAAGGGGACAGGGACAATCAGCCCCAGCATTTT
CASREGDRDNQPQHF
>NA|TRBV2|NA|TRBJ2-1
TGTGCCAGCGAAGGGAATGAGCAGTTCTTC
CASEGNEQFF
>NA|TRBV7-3|NA|TRBJ2-7
TGTGCCAGCAGCGGGGGGACCGTCTCAGCATACGAGCAGTACTTC
CASSGGTVSAYEQYF
>NA|TRBV11-2|TRBD2|TRBJ2-7
TGTGCCAGCAGTCGAGAGACTAGCGGGAGATGGGGGTACGAGCAGTACTTC
CASSRETSGRWGYEQYF
>NA|TRBV5-1|NA|TRBJ2-2
TGCGCCAGCAGCTTGTTCCGGGCCGGGGAGCTGTTTTTT
CASSLFRAGELFF
>NA|TRBV6-1|NA|TRBJ2-2
TGTGCCAGCAGCTTCGACAGGAACACCGGGGAGCTGTTTTTT
CASSFDRNTGELFF
>NA|TRBV15|NA|TRBJ2-3
TGTGCCACCAGCAGAGATCTAGACCAGCGAGGGCAGTATTTT
CATSRDLDQRGQYF
>once|TRBV7-9|TRBD2|TRBJ2-3
TGTGCCAGCAGCCCCTCAGCGGGACTAGCGGGAGGGGCAGATACGCAGTATTTT
CASSPSAGLAGGADTQYF
>NA|TRBV9|NA|TRBJ1-3
TGTGCCAGCAGCGTAGCTCCGGGGGTGGGAAACACCATATATTTT
CASSVAPGVGNTIYF
>NA|TRBV19|TRBD1|TRBJ1-2
TGTGCCAGTAGGACAGGGAACTATGGCTACACCTTC
CASRTGNYGYTF
>NA|TRBV10-3|NA|TRBJ1-2
TGTGCCAGGTGGTTGGACGGGTTCTATGGCTACACCTTC
CARWLDGFYGYTF
>NA|TRBV28|NA|TRBJ2-1
TGTGCCAGCAGTAGAGACATCCACCAGTCCCTTCTTAGGAATGAGCAGTTCTTC
CASSRDIHQSLLRNEQFF
>NA|TRBV6-4|TRBD2|TRBJ2-1
TGTGCCACACCCGGGGGGGTAAAACGGGACACCTGCTCCTACAATGAGCAGTTCTTC
CATPGGVKRDTCSYNEQFF